The present TCR beta chain was sequenced within a study of shared clonotypes between healthy human individuals. Study-wide results and limits: Generally, estimated richness proved larger in naive subsets than it did in memory subsets. Rarefaction analysis demonstrated incomplete sorted-subset sequencing notwithstanding large depth.

Germline lookup yields CDR1 MNHNS and CDR2 SASEGT. The CDR3 totals 14 residues. Between the trimmed V and J ends, which lost 1 base and 2 bases, there was a span of 8 bases. On this clone itself: Antigen specificity is unknown. This may be a read error, as it is one base from a much larger clone. Other nucleotide sequences from this sample produce the same CDR3.

Only in-frame clones appear in the TCRdb table, and some are missing; sequencing was by immunoSEQ multiplex PCR. The data hold 1,100,000 or so clones, with 75% to 85% observed a single time. CD4+ cells yielded CD45RA+ naive and CD45RA-negative memory subsets. The sequenced sample consisted of memory CD4+ T cells from PBMCs. Specified subset: CD45RA-negative fraction. The chain couples TRBV6-1 to TRBJ1-1; D remains unclear. The receptor's source is a man between 18 and 35 years old in good health. Some clones in this sample may be carry-over from other donors' samples. CDR3 nucleotide sequence: TGTGCCAGCAGTGAAGTTTACAGAAACACTGAAGCTTTCTTT. This gives the protein CASSEVYRNTEAFF.